Here is one T cell receptor beta chain with its context. Its cognate antigen is unknown. This record belongs to a study of cytomegalovirus exposure and HLA in healthy donors. Study-wide results and caveats: Further analysis was carried out later, and it showed several of the most significant clusters appearing linked to common viral pathogens. Presence/absence analysis assumed near-uniform sequencing depth across donors. Being indistinguishable, some V segments were excluded, TRBV6-2 and TRBV6-3 among them.

The primer mix had 60 Vbeta and 13 Jbeta primers. Method: immunoSEQ multiplex PCR; TCRdb's copy keeps in-frame clones and lacks some. The sample has 190,000 or so clones; roughly 77% are singletons. CDR1 is SGHRS and CDR2 is YFSETQ in the germline V gene. The CDR3 sequence is 13 residues long. The ends were cut back, 2 bases at V and 2 bases at J, with 7 bases in the middle. This receptor was taken from a male donor in good health and CMV-seropositive. V and J are TRBV5-1 and TRBJ1-1; TRBD1 is a possible D gene (6 bases). The sequenced material came from PBMCs. DNA for the CDR3: TGCGCCAGCAGCTTACAGGGTAACACTGAAGCTTTCTTT. It specifies CASSLQGNTEAFF.